Below, one TCR beta chain is given with its context. The antigen remains undetermined. The record originates from a study of T cell responses to AZD1222 COVID-19 vaccine. Study-level information: Pooling of second doses given at about 4 or about 12 weeks was done.

Germline V gene sequence: CDR1 SGHRS, CDR2 YFSETQ. With V trimmed by 3 bases and J by 5 bases, 9 bases remained unmatched. CDR3 length equals 15 residues. Produced via immunoSEQ multiplex PCR; TCRdb's table is partial and in-frame only. Of 110,000 or so clones in the sample, 86% were seen once. General study results and limits: Researchers report vaccine-associated CD4 TCRs spanning spike, with dominance at 160-218 and 743-854.

The chain has TRBV5-1 and TRBJ2-5, with TRBD1 identical over 8 bases. The specimen was peripheral blood, collected on day 0 of AZD1222 vaccination. The source of this sequence is an adult in good health. The CDR3: CASSSYGQGLETQYF. CDR3 in DNA: TGCGCCAGCAGCTCGTACGGACAGGGACTTGAGACCCAGTACTTC.